The 12 T cell receptor beta chains reported below all come from one sample, sequenced in a study of T cell responses to AZD1222 COVID-19 vaccine. TCRdb keeps only in-frame clones here, not all; method: immunoSEQ multiplex PCR. This sample has about 200,000 clones, with roughly 94% found just once. Sequenced material: peripheral blood, taken 28 days after the second dose of the MenACWY control vaccine. The source is an adult who received the MenACWY meningococcal vaccine as a control.

This clone was picked up one time. The chain uses TRBV5-6 and TRBJ1-5; D remains ambiguous. This CDR3 region has 15 residues. V was pared by 0 bases and J by 6 bases, with 13 bases between. The germline CDR1 and CDR2 sequences are SGHDT and YYEEEE. For the CDR3, the DNA is TGTGCCAGCAGCTTGGGAACGGGGATCGGTCAGCCCCAGCATTTT. Its protein is CASSLGTGIGQPQHF. The whole variable domain, filled in from reference TRBV5-6 and TRBJ1-5, reads DAGVTQSPTHLIKTRGQQVTLRCSPKSGHDTVSWYQQALGQGPQFIFQYYEEEERQRGNFPDRFSGHQFPNYSSELNVNALLLGDSALYLCASSLGTGIGQPQHFGDGTRLSIL.

V gene TRBV7-9 combines with J gene TRBJ2-2; no reliable D call. CDR1 is SEHNR and CDR2 is FQNEAQ in the germline V gene (reference sequence). The ends were cut back, 3 bases at V and 7 bases at J, with 9 bases in the middle. The CDR3 contains 13 residues. The CDR3 protein is CASSFLVSGELFF. As DNA, the CDR3 is TGTGCCAGCAGCTTCCTAGTCAGCGGGGAGCTGTTTTTT. Looking up the rest from reference TRBV7-9 and TRBJ2-2 gives the full variable domain: DTGVSQNPRHKITKRGQNVTFRCDPISEHNRLYWYRQTLGQGPEFLTYFQNEAQLEKSRLLSDRFSAERPKGSFSTLEIQRTEQGDSAMYLCASSFLVSGELFFGEGSRLTVL.

V is TRBV6-5 and J is TRBJ1-4; no clear D gene. The CDR3 spans 15 residues. V lost 8 bases, J lost 7 bases, and 20 bases lay in between. From germline, CDR1 is MNHEY and CDR2 SVGAGI. The CDR3 reads CASVVGSFRSEKLFF. The CDR3, as DNA: TGTGCCAGCGTGGTGGGCTCTTTTAGGAGTGAAAAACTGTTTTTT.

There are a few counts of this clone. The V gene is TRBV3-1 (or the pseudogene TRBV3-2), the J gene TRBJ2-7; D is unclear. This CDR3 contains 12 residues. Germline lookup yields CDR1 LGHDT and CDR2 YNNKEL (reference sequence). Trimming removed 3 bases from V and 6 bases from J, with 9 bases in between. CDR3 DNA sequence: TGTGCCAGCAGCCATGAGCACGGCGAGCAGTACTTC. This encodes CASSHEHGEQYF.

This chain links TRBV7-2 with TRBJ2-7; D possibly matches TRBD1 or TRBD2 (6 bases each). This CDR3 has 15 residues. V was clipped by 1 base and J by 2 bases, with 12 bases between them. From germline, CDR1 is SGHTA and CDR2 FQGNSA. The CDR3 sequence: CASSLDPGAPYEQYF. DNA of the CDR3: TGTGCCAGCAGCTTAGATCCGGGGGCCCCCTACGAGCAGTACTTC.

CDR3: CASSLRTGYNSPLHF. The CDR3 nucleotides read TGTGCCAGCAGCTTACGGACAGGATATAATTCACCCCTCCACTTT. The chain recombines TRBV5-4 with TRBJ1-6, with 7 bases aligning to TRBD1. Trimming at V came to 2 bases and at J to 4 bases, leaving 3 bases not matched to a gene. Germline V gene data show CDR1 as SGHNT and CDR2 as YYREEE (reference sequence). This CDR3 region has 15 residues.

The rearrangement links TRBV5-8 to TRBJ2-1; 7 bases match TRBD2. J lost 8 bases, V lost 5 bases, and 4 bases had no gene match. The length of the CDR3 is 12 residues. Germline-derived CDR1 and CDR2 are SGHTS and YDEGEE. This CDR3 reads CASRRERYEQFF. DNA of the CDR3: TGTGCCAGCAGGCGGGAGCGCTATGAGCAGTTCTTC.

The chain combines TRBV28 with TRBJ1-1, with D possibly TRBD1 on 6 matching bases. Germline CDR1 MDHEN, CDR2 SYDVKM. V was cut by 3 bases and J by 5 bases, with 10 bases left in between. The CDR3 has 13 residues. The CDR3 loop reads CASSFADRTEAFF. CDR3 nucleotides: TGTGCCAGCAGTTTCGCCGACAGGACTGAAGCTTTCTTT. Variable domain in full (rest from reference TRBV28 and TRBJ1-1): DVKVTQSSRYLVKRTGEKVFLECVQDMDHENMFWYRQDPGLGLRLIYFSYDVKMKEKGDIPEGYSVSREKKERFSLILESASTNQTSMYLCASSFADRTEAFFGQGTRLTVV.

The V gene is TRBV7-2, the J gene TRBJ1-2; TRBD1 matches at 11 bases. CDR3 size: 13 residues. Looked up from germline, CDR1 is SGHTA and CDR2 is FQGNSA. The V and J ends lost 4 bases and 7 bases, in that order; junction bases with no gene match: 2. The CDR3 nucleotides read TGTGCCAGCAGCTGGGGACAGGGGGGTGGCTACACCTTC. This codes for CASSWGQGGGYTF.

CDR3 region: CASSLSGRGLGTEAFF. DNA for the CDR3: TGTGCCAGCAGTTTATCGGGCAGGGGGCTTGGCACTGAAGCTTTCTTT. The V gene is TRBV27, the J gene TRBJ1-1, with TRBD1 matching over 8 bases. Looked up from germline, CDR1 is MNHEY and CDR2 is SMNVEV (reference sequence). The CDR3 length is 16 residues. The V gene end was trimmed by 0 bases and the J gene end by 4 bases; junction bases not matched to a gene: 7.

The CDR3 DNA reads TGTGCCACCAGCAGGGATCCTACTTTCAATCAGCCCCAGCATTTT. Translation gives CATSRDPTFNQPQHF. The rearrangement joins TRBV15 to TRBJ1-5; the D is unclear. Germline values: CDR1 LNHNV, CDR2 YYDKDF (reference sequence). The CDR3 spans 15 residues. V lost 3 bases, J lost 3 bases, and 12 bases lay in between.

The V and J genes are TRBV7-3 and TRBJ2-1, with D possibly matching TRBD2 (7 bases). CDR1 and CDR2 (germline): SGHTA, FQGTGA. Trimming shortened V by 3 bases and J by 2 bases, and 11 bases separated the two germline ends. The CDR3 sequence is 15 residues long. The DNA for the CDR3 is TGTGCCAGCAGCTTGGGGCGGGGGCCCTACAATGAGCAGTTCTTC. Translation gives CASSLGRGPYNEQFF. The complete variable domain, with remaining parts taken from reference TRBV7-3 and TRBJ2-1, reads GAGVSQTPSNKVTEKGKYVELRCDPISGHTALYWYRQSLGQGPEFLIYFQGTGAADDSGLPNDRFFAVRPEGSVSTLKIQRTERGDSAVYLCASSLGRGPYNEQFFGPGTRLTVL.